The next 25 T cell receptor beta chains were all read from a single sample in a study of T cell clones after liver transplantation. Clones were sequenced by immunoSEQ multiplex PCR, and TCRdb holds only the in-frame ones, with some missing. The sample includes roughly 51,000 clones, 55% to 85% of them seen just once. Sequencing used CD4+ T cells from blood, obtained around 4.5 years after liver transplant. The origin of the receptors is a human patient who received a liver transplant. Some of the T cells may derive from the graft donor.

This clone was recorded a few times. The chain links TRBV7-2 to TRBJ1-1, with a weak D call TRBD1 (5 bases). CDR3 length: 13 amino acids. Germline-derived CDR1 and CDR2 are SGHTA and FQGNSA. Trimming removed 1 base at V and 6 bases at J, with 9 bases between. The CDR3 loop reads CASSLDAGPEAFF. Written as DNA, the CDR3 is TGTGCCAGCAGCTTAGACGCAGGGCCTGAAGCTTTCTTT.

The chain employs TRBV7-2 and TRBJ1-2, with D hard to call. V was pared by 1 base and J by 5 bases, with 8 bases between. Per germline, CDR1 SGHTA and CDR2 FQGNSA. This CDR3 has 13 residues. This chain's CDR3 is CASSLDLGYGYTF. The CDR3 coding sequence is TGTGCCAGCAGCTTAGACCTGGGGTATGGCTACACCTTC.

The chain joins TRBV29-1 to TRBJ1-2; D uncertain. Germline CDR1 and CDR2: SQVTM and ANQGSEA. The CDR3 is made up of 10 amino acids. The CDR3: CAGGVSGYTF. The CDR3 DNA sequence: TGCGCCGGCGGGGTTAGCGGCTACACCTTC.

This rearrangement joins TRBV6-1 to TRBJ1-2, with unresolved D. CDR1 MNHNS and CDR2 SASEGT come from the germline V gene. V was pared by 6 bases and J by 7 bases, with 9 bases between. The CDR3 spans 11 residues. CDR3 protein: CASRGDTGYTF. The CDR3 nucleotides are TGTGCCAGCAGGGGCGACACTGGCTACACCTTC.

The chain's CDR3 is CASSFGQTQHLSYEQYF. For the CDR3, the DNA is TGCGCCAGCAGCTTTGGACAGACCCAGCATCTCTCCTACGAGCAGTACTTC. The rearrangement links TRBV5-1 to TRBJ2-7, with D maybe TRBD1 (6 bases). The CDR3 is made up of 17 amino acids. The V and J ends lost 2 bases and 0 bases respectively, with 18 bases between them. Germline-derived CDR1 and CDR2 are SGHRS and YFSETQ.

V is TRBV7-2 and J is TRBJ2-3; D tentatively reads TRBD1 or TRBD2 (6 bases each). The CDR3 contains 12 residues. In germline, CDR1 is SGHTA, CDR2 FQGNSA. Trimming stripped 9 bases from V and 7 bases from J, with 14 bases between. This CDR3 is CASTTGANTQYF. The DNA for the CDR3 is TGTGCCAGTACGACGGGGGCGAATACGCAGTATTTT.

The chain joins TRBV10-3 to TRBJ2-5, with D perhaps TRBD1 or TRBD2 (6 bases each). CDR1 ENHRY and CDR2 SYGVKD come from the germline V gene. Trimming pared 4 bases from V and 4 bases from J, leaving 10 bases between. The CDR3 sequence is 13 residues long. This CDR3 is CAISGGGGETQYF. CDR3 in DNA: TGTGCCATCAGTGGAGGAGGGGGAGAGACCCAGTACTTC.

Written as DNA, the CDR3 is TGTGCCAGCAGTGATAGCAGGACAGGAGACTATGGCTACACCTTC. This gives the protein CASSDSRTGDYGYTF. This chain connects TRBV25-1 to TRBJ1-2; 7 bases line up with TRBD1. The J segment lost 3 bases and the V segment lost 3 bases, leaving 7 bases of the junction unmatched. The germline gives CDR1 MGHDK, CDR2 SYGVNS. The CDR3 contains 15 residues.

This chain joins TRBV2 and TRBJ2-3; 7 bases fit TRBD1. Germline trimming cut 7 bases from V and 3 bases from J; bases unmatched to any gene: 7. CDR3 length equals 14 residues. Germline values: CDR1 SNHLY, CDR2 FYNNEI. CDR3 residues: CASKTGILTDTQYF. Written as DNA, the CDR3 is TGTGCCAGCAAGACAGGGATATTGACAGATACGCAGTATTTT.

The V and J genes are TRBV7-6 and TRBJ2-2, with D unresolved. The V end was cut by 1 base, the J end by 3 bases, with 12 bases between. The CDR3 runs to 16 residues. Germline V gives CDR1 SGHVS, CDR2 FNYEAQ. The CDR3 DNA is TGTGCCAGCAGCTTAGAAGACCCCCGACACACCGGGGAGCTGTTTTTT. Protein sequence: CASSLEDPRHTGELFF.

The chain links TRBV9 to TRBJ1-2; TRBD1 matches at 7 bases. The V segment lost 0 bases and the J segment 5 bases; nucleotides outside the gene matches: 1. This CDR3 is built from 13 residues. Germline lookup yields CDR1 SGDLS and CDR2 YYNGEE. This CDR3 is CASSVAQGYGYTF. The CDR3 DNA follows: TGTGCCAGCAGCGTAGCACAGGGGTATGGCTACACCTTC.

The CDR3 DNA follows: TGTGCCAGTAGTATACAGGGGGACGGGAACACTGAAGCTTTCTTT. Translating gives CASSIQGDGNTEAFF. This chain joins TRBV19 and TRBJ1-1; TRBD1 aligns across 7 bases. Germline loops: CDR1 LNHDA, CDR2 SQIVND (reference sequence). V lost 2 bases, J lost 1 base, and 4 bases stayed unmatched. The CDR3 totals 15 residues.

J is TRBJ2-2 and V is TRBV19, with D maybe TRBD2 (6 bases). CDR1 LNHDA and CDR2 SQIVND come from the germline V gene (reference sequence). The CDR3 has 17 amino acids. V lost 3 bases, J lost 0 bases, and 14 bases lay in between. The CDR3 spells CASSILGRGANTGELFF. CDR3 DNA: TGTGCCAGTAGTATCTTAGGGCGGGGCGCGAACACCGGGGAGCTGTTTTTT.

This chain connects TRBV10-1 to TRBJ2-2; D is undetermined. Germline values: CDR1 WNHNN, CDR2 SYGVQD (reference sequence). The V end lost 3 bases, the J end lost 5 bases, and 10 bases lay between the germline ends. The length of the CDR3 is 14 residues. In DNA form, the CDR3 reads TGCGCCAGCAGTGATAGGCATACGACCGGGGAGCTGTTTTTT. It encodes CASSDRHTTGELFF.

The chain carries TRBV18 and TRBJ1-1; D may be TRBD1 (6 bases). The CDR3 runs 13 residues. V lost 4 bases, J lost 2 bases, and 8 bases lay in between. Germline CDR1 KGHSH, CDR2 LQKENI. The CDR3 sequence is CASSRTANTEAFF. The CDR3 bases are TGTGCCAGCTCACGGACAGCTAACACTGAAGCTTTCTTT.

The chain has TRBV6-5 and TRBJ1-2; D ambiguous. Germline values: CDR1 MNHEY, CDR2 SVGAGI. CDR3 length: 13 amino acids. Trimming pared 2 bases from V and 7 bases from J, leaving 11 bases between. Here the CDR3 DNA reads TGTGCCAGCAGTTACCTAAGTGCTACTGGCTACACCTTC. As protein: CASSYLSATGYTF.

The rearrangement joins TRBV30 to TRBJ2-2; 8 positions agree with TRBD2. J was trimmed by 2 bases and V by 4 bases; bases with no gene match: 6. Germline V gives CDR1 GTSNPN, CDR2 SVGIG (reference sequence). This CDR3 region has 15 residues. CDR3 sequence reads: CAWNLAGGNTGELFF. The CDR3 bases are TGTGCCTGGAATTTGGCGGGGGGCAACACCGGGGAGCTGTTTTTT.

This clone occurred a few times. The chain recombines TRBV7-9 with TRBJ2-3; D is tentatively TRBD1 or TRBD2 (5 bases each). Trimming took 1 base from V and 7 from J, leaving 18 bases between them. Germline V CDR1 and CDR2: SEHNR, FQNEAQ (reference sequence). The CDR3 is 16 amino acids. CDR3 in amino acids: CASSLVGTPEGNTQYF. DNA for the CDR3: TGTGCCAGCAGCTTAGTTGGGACCCCAGAGGGAAATACGCAGTATTTT.

The V call is TRBV7-2, the J call TRBJ1-3; D gene unclear. The length of the CDR3 is 14 residues. Germline-derived CDR1 and CDR2 are SGHTA and FQGNSA. Trimming cost V 2 bases and J 4 bases, with 9 bases left between them. The CDR3 bases are TGTGCCAGCAGCTTATTGGGGATCGGAAACACCATATATTTT. This codes for CASSLLGIGNTIYF.

The genes are TRBV7-2 and TRBJ2-5, with TRBD1 identical over 9 bases. V was pared by 3 bases and J by 5 bases, with 7 bases of the junction left unmatched. The length of the CDR3 is 15 residues. The germline CDR1 and CDR2 sequences are SGHTA and FQGNSA. In DNA form, the CDR3 reads TGTGCCAGCAGCTTTCAGACAGGGGGGACGGAGACCCAGTACTTC. Its protein product is CASSFQTGGTETQYF.

This sequence joins TRBV7-6 and TRBJ2-5; D perhaps matches TRBD2 (6 bases). The germline CDR1 and CDR2 sequences are SGHVS and FNYEAQ. The CDR3 consists of 13 residues. Trimming shortened V by 2 bases and J by 5 bases, and 9 bases separated the two germline ends. The CDR3 loop reads CASSLLGGETQYF. The CDR3 region has the DNA TGTGCCAGCAGCTTATTAGGAGGGGAGACCCAGTACTTC.

This sequence joins TRBV11-2 and TRBJ2-1; 7 bases are a match to TRBD1. The V gene end was trimmed by 0 bases and the J gene end by 4 bases; junction bases not matched to a gene: 9. Germline lookup yields CDR1 SGHAT and CDR2 FQNNGV. There are 17 residues in the CDR3. CDR3 DNA sequence: TGTGCCAGCAGCTTAGATCTAACAGGGGTTAGGTACAATGAGCAGTTCTTC. Encoded protein: CASSLDLTGVRYNEQFF.

The chain is built from TRBV5-1 and TRBJ2-1; the D call may be TRBD1 or TRBD2 (7 bases each). Germline-derived CDR1 and CDR2 are SGHRS and YFSETQ. The germline V and J ends were trimmed by 4 bases and 3 bases, with 14 bases remaining between them. This CDR3 is 15 amino acids long. The CDR3: CASSPDREGYNEQFF. The DNA for the CDR3 is TGCGCCAGCAGCCCAGACAGGGAGGGCTACAATGAGCAGTTCTTC.

The rearrangement links TRBV28 to TRBJ1-1; D unresolved. The V end lost 5 bases, the J end lost 7 bases, and 14 bases lay between the germline ends. The CDR3 extends over 13 amino acids. Looked up from germline, CDR1 is MDHEN and CDR2 is SYDVKM. The CDR3 bases are TGTGCCAGCAGTAGGGAGTTTGAGAGTGAAGCTTTCTTT. It yields the protein CASSREFESEAFF.

This sequence joins TRBV7-2 and TRBJ1-2; 7 bases fit TRBD1. CDR1 and CDR2 from the germline V gene are SGHTA and FQGNSA. The CDR3 has 13 amino acids. With V trimmed by 6 bases and J by 8 bases, 9 bases remained unmatched. The chain's CDR3 is CASSSAQGTGYTF. CDR3 coding DNA: TGTGCCAGCAGTTCTGCACAGGGGACCGGCTACACCTTC.